Following are 5 T cell receptor beta chains from one sample sequenced in a study of vaccination and CD4 T cells after COVID-19. Sequenced with the Oncomine TCR Beta short-read assay was DNA taken from cultured CD4+ T cells. TCRdb reanalysed the PCR reads using MiXCR and keeps one entry per CDR3 protein. The sample holds several thousand distinct CDR3 sequences; 25% are singletons and the top ten take more than 8%. Their recognized antigens are unknown. Treatment denoted: approximately nine-day PBMC culture with coronavirus spike peptide pools or control peptides (ViraFEST assay). The starting material was CD4+ T cells from blood, cultured in vitro, obtained after SARS-CoV-2 vaccination. All receptors come from a human donor who had recovered from COVID-19.

V gene TRBV6-1 combines with J gene TRBJ2-7; 7 nucleotides align to TRBD1. With V trimmed by 1 base and J by 0 bases, 0 bases remained unmatched. The CDR3 is made up of 14 amino acids. Germline CDR1 reads MNHNS; CDR2 reads SASEGT. CDR3 protein: CASSEGDSSYEQYF. In DNA form, the CDR3 reads TGTGCCAGCAGTGAAGGGGACAGCTCCTACGAGCAGTACTTC.

The chain carries TRBV20-1 and TRBJ2-3, with TRBD2 matching over 10 bases. CDR3 length: 16 amino acids. The trim removed 0 bases at V and 2 bases at J, leaving 5 bases unmatched. The germline CDR1 and CDR2 sequences are DFQATT and SNEGSKA (reference sequence). The CDR3 DNA follows: TGCAGTGCTAGAGATGTACTAGCGGGATACACAGATACGCAGTATTTT. Amino acids: CSARDVLAGYTDTQYF.

The CDR3 nucleotides are TGTGCCAGCACCCCGTTGGGCCGTACTAATCAGCCCCAGCATTTT. It yields the protein CASTPLGRTNQPQHF. J is TRBJ1-5 and V is TRBV28; no clear D gene. The length of the CDR3 is 15 residues. Germline values: CDR1 MDHEN, CDR2 SYDVKM. The V gene lost 7 bases and the J gene lost 4 bases, with 17 bases spanning the gap.

The chain is built from TRBV11-2 and TRBJ1-6; D is uncertain. Between the trimmed V and J ends, which lost 0 bases and 9 bases, there was a span of 6 bases. CDR3 length: 13 amino acids. CDR1 is SGHAT, CDR2 FQNNGV, per germline. The CDR3 protein is CASSLELPSPLHF. The CDR3 DNA reads as TGTGCCAGCAGCTTAGAATTACCTTCACCCCTCCACTTT.

This clonotype turned up a few times. The genes are TRBV7-2 and TRBJ2-3; no clear D. Germline-derived CDR1 and CDR2 are SGHTA and FQGNSA. The CDR3 is made up of 12 amino acids. Trimming removed 4 bases from V and 2 bases from J, with 4 bases in between. CDR3 DNA: TGTGCCAGCAGCTCCTACACAGATACGCAGTATTTT. It codes for CASSSYTDTQYF.